The 17 T cell receptor beta chains reported below all come from one sample, sequenced in a study. TCRdb itself ran the 5' RACE reads through MiXCR, one entry per CDR3 protein. The table records 25,000 to 40,000 distinct CDR3 sequences, roughly 26% of them present only once. What was sequenced was naive CD4+ T cells sorted from a lymph node. Regarding subset: naive CD4+ T cells, CD4+CD45RA+CD25-. Every receptor here comes from a female donor with breast cancer.

On this clonotype: It may be a read error: a sequence one base away is much more abundant. The chain employs TRBV5-6 and TRBJ2-1; the D is unclear. The CDR3 is 11 residues long. CDR1 and CDR2 from the germline V gene are SGHDT and YYEEEE. The V end lost 0 bases, the J end lost 13 bases, and 8 bases lay between the germline ends. CDR3 in amino acids: CASSLVGDQFF. The DNA for the CDR3 is TGTGCCAGCAGCTTGGTCGGTGACCAGTTCTTC.

The gene calls are TRBV5-1 and TRBJ2-3, with TRBD1 as a possible D gene (6 bases). CDR1 is SGHRS and CDR2 is YFSETQ in the germline V gene. The CDR3 runs to 16 residues. V was pared by 4 bases and J by 2 bases, with 17 bases between. The CDR3 nucleotides are TGCGCCAGCAGCGTGATGGGGGCAGGGGCCACAGATACGCAGTATTTT. Its protein is CASSVMGAGATDTQYF.

V is TRBV5-1 and J is TRBJ2-7, with a weak D call TRBD2 (6 bases). In germline, CDR1 is SGHRS, CDR2 YFSETQ. Trimming shortened V by 2 bases and J by 4 bases, and 16 bases separated the two germline ends. The CDR3 totals 15 residues. The CDR3: CASSFRGEAAYEQYF. The CDR3 DNA follows: TGCGCCAGCAGCTTTCGCGGGGAGGCCGCGTACGAGCAGTACTTC.

This clonotype is judged medium-sized. This sequence joins TRBV29-1 and TRBJ1-3, with no clear D. Germline values: CDR1 SQVTM, CDR2 ANQGSEA. V gave up 6 bases and J gave up 0 bases, with 12 bases separating them. The CDR3 is 14 amino acids. CDR3 DNA sequence: TGCAGCGTAGACGCGTCAGCCTCTGGAAACACCATATATTTT. The encoded protein is CSVDASASGNTIYF.

The chain links TRBV2 to TRBJ2-3, with 10 positions matching TRBD2. This CDR3 is 15 amino acids long. Germline V lookup: CDR1 SNHLY, CDR2 FYNNEI. Trimming at V came to 9 bases and at J to 1 base, leaving 7 bases not matched to a gene. CDR3 sequence reads: CASGRLAGGTDTQYF. The CDR3 region has the DNA TGTGCCAGTGGAAGACTAGCGGGTGGCACAGATACGCAGTATTTT.

The chain is built from TRBV5-1 and TRBJ1-1; tentatively, D is TRBD1 (6 bases). V lost 0 bases to trimming and J lost 3 bases, with 18 bases between them. The germline CDR1 and CDR2 sequences are SGHRS and YFSETQ. This CDR3 spans 17 amino acids. The CDR3 bases are TGCGCCAGCAGCTTGGATGCAGGGGCCGGGTGGGACACTGAAGCTTTCTTT. Amino acids: CASSLDAGAGWDTEAFF.

This clonotype was observed at least ten times. The chain is built from TRBV20-1 and TRBJ1-6, with 7 bases identical to TRBD1. V lost 7 bases and J lost 8; bases outside the gene matches: 8. Germline values: CDR1 DFQATT, CDR2 SNEGSKA (reference sequence). The CDR3 totals 13 residues. The CDR3: CSGRRGQDSPLHF. The DNA of the CDR3 is TGCAGTGGGAGAAGGGGGCAGGATTCACCCCTCCACTTT.

Comments on this clonotype: A clone one base away is much larger, so this may be a read error. The chain uses TRBV5-1 and TRBJ2-7; D is possibly TRBD1 (5 bases). Germline lookup yields CDR1 SGHRS and CDR2 YFSETQ. This CDR3 has 14 residues. CDR3 sequence (DNA): TGCGCCAGCGGCTTGACAGAAAGCTCCTACGAGCAGTACTTC. The encoded protein is CASGLTESSYEQYF.

With respect to this clonotype: A junction end diverges from the germline sequence, so it may reflect a read error. V is TRBV2 and J is TRBJ1-6; the D gene is possibly TRBD1 (5 bases). Germline values: CDR1 SNHLY, CDR2 FYNNEI. The CDR3 contains 15 residues. The CDR3 protein is CASSTDSYYNSPIHF. CDR3 sequence (DNA): TGTGCCAGCAGTACCGACAGCTATTATAATTCACCCATCCACTTT.

This clonotype was recorded a few times. The chain employs TRBV7-9 and TRBJ2-5; perhaps TRBD2 as D (6 bases). The CDR3 covers 16 residues. Trimming took off 3 bases at V and 1 base at J, with 15 bases between the two ends. Germline CDR1 and CDR2: SEHNR and FQNEAQ (reference sequence). The CDR3 is CASSFQNSGFQETQYF. Here the CDR3 DNA reads TGTGCCAGCAGCTTCCAAAATAGCGGATTCCAAGAGACCCAGTACTTC.

This clonotype was counted many times. This chain joins TRBV7-9 and TRBJ2-7; D gene ambiguous. With 3 bases removed from V and 2 bases from J, the gap between germline ends came to 17 bases. The CDR3 is 16 residues long. Germline values: CDR1 SEHNR, CDR2 FQNEAQ (reference sequence). The CDR3 sequence is CASSLEITTTTYEQYF. CDR3 nucleotide sequence: TGTGCCAGCAGCTTGGAGATTACTACCACCACCTACGAGCAGTACTTC.

This clonotype was detected a few times. The chain carries TRBV5-1 and TRBJ1-2; D uncertain. V was clipped by 2 bases and J by 4 bases, with 12 bases between them. The CDR3 covers 14 residues. CDR1 is SGHRS and CDR2 is YFSETQ in the germline V gene. The CDR3 protein is CASSLRDGSYGYTF. As DNA, the CDR3 is TGCGCCAGCAGCTTAAGGGATGGGTCCTATGGCTACACCTTC. The full variable domain, rest sourced from reference TRBV5-1 and TRBJ1-2, is KAGVTQTPRYLIKTRGQQVTLSCSPISGHRSVSWYQQTPGQGLQFLFEYFSETQRNKGNFPGRFSGRQFSNSRSEMNVSTLELGDSALYLCASSLRDGSYGYTFGSGTRLTVV.

The table lists this clonotype with many counts. This rearrangement joins TRBV28 to TRBJ2-7; 7 positions agree with TRBD2. The ends lost 3 bases at V and 4 bases at J; junction bases unmatched: 9. CDR3 length equals 15 residues. Per the germline V gene, CDR1 is MDHEN and CDR2 is SYDVKM. The CDR3 here is CASSFRRESGYEQYF. In DNA form, the CDR3 reads TGTGCCAGCAGTTTCAGGCGGGAGTCGGGATACGAGCAGTACTTC.

This clonotype appeared a few times. V gene TRBV4-1 combines with J gene TRBJ2-3, with 10 bases that match TRBD2. The CDR3 covers 14 residues. V shed 4 bases, J shed 5 bases, and the junction held 3 bases outside the gene matches. Germline CDR1 reads MGHRA; CDR2 reads YSYEKL. The CDR3 sequence: CASSPSGRGDTQYF. In DNA, the CDR3 is TGCGCCAGCAGCCCTAGCGGGAGAGGAGATACGCAGTATTTT.

The chain recombines TRBV7-3 with TRBJ2-2; the D is unclear. Trimming pared 4 bases from V and 3 bases from J, leaving 12 bases between. Germline V gene data show CDR1 as SGHTA and CDR2 as FQGTGA. CDR3 length: 15 amino acids. The CDR3 nucleotides read TGTGCCAGCAGCTCTAGACAATCAGACACCGGGGAGCTGTTTTTT. Translation gives CASSSRQSDTGELFF.

The V and J genes are TRBV6-6 and TRBJ2-5, with D possibly being TRBD1 (6 bases). The CDR3 has 14 residues. Per germline, CDR1 MNHNY and CDR2 SVGAGI (reference sequence). The germline V and J ends were trimmed by 3 bases and 0 bases, with 8 bases remaining between them. CDR3 in DNA: TGTGCCAGCAGTTATACAGGGTACCAAGAGACCCAGTACTTC. This sequence encodes CASSYTGYQETQYF.

This clonotype was observed a few times. The chain employs TRBV4-1 and TRBJ1-5; 7 bases agree with TRBD1. Germline V gene sequence: CDR1 MGHRA, CDR2 YSYEKL. This CDR3 is 17 amino acids long. Trimming removed 4 bases from V and 4 bases from J; junction bases left unmatched: 13. CDR3 nucleotides: TGCGCCAGCAGCCCCAATCCCGCCGGGACAGAGAATCAGCCCCAGCATTTT. This codes for CASSPNPAGTENQPQHF.